This record concerns one T cell receptor (beta chain) sequence. With 60 Vbeta and 13 Jbeta primers, the PCR was carried out. Here immunoSEQ multiplex PCR was the method, and the copy in TCRdb shows in-frame clones only, minus some. The table shows roughly 150,000 clones, with roughly 70% occurring only once. The V gene end was trimmed by 1 base and the J gene end by 10 bases; junction bases not matched to a gene: 0. The CDR3 loop spans 11 amino acids. Germline V gene sequence: CDR1 SEHNR, CDR2 FQNEAQ (reference sequence). The source of the sample is a study of cytomegalovirus exposure and HLA in healthy donors.

The sample taken for sequencing was PBMCs. V is TRBV7-9 and J is TRBJ1-1; 7 bases are a match to TRBD1. This clonotype was sampled from a male donor in good health and CMV-seronegative. The DNA for the CDR3 is TGTGCCAGCAGCTTAGGACAGGGAGCTTTCTTT. Translating gives CASSLGQGAFF.